The T cell receptor beta chain described here comes from a study of shared clonotypes between healthy human individuals. This table comes from immunoSEQ multiplex PCR, and its TCRdb copy is limited to in-frame clones, with some not included. The sample has about 610,000 clones, about 96% seen once. Terminally differentiated effector memory CD45RA+ cells were excluded from the naive CD8 cells, which were CD45RO-negative and positively selected for CCR7. This CDR3 is built from 12 residues. V was clipped by 2 bases and J by 4 bases, with 6 bases between them. Germline CDR1 LNHDA, CDR2 SQIVND (reference sequence).

J is TRBJ2-7 and V is TRBV19; D ambiguous. The sequencing sample was made of naive CD8+ T cells sorted from blood. The sequence was obtained from a woman aged 25-40 years in good health. Here the CDR3 reads CASSINGYEQYF. The CDR3 nucleotides are TGTGCCAGTAGTATAAACGGTTACGAGCAGTACTTC.